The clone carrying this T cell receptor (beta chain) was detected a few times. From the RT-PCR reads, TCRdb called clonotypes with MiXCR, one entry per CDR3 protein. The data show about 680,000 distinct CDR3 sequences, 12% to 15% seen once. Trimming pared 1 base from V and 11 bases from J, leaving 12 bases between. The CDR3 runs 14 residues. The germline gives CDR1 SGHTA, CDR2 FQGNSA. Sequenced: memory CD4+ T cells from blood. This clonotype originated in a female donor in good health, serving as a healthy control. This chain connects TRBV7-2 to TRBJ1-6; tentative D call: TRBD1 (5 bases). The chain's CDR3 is CASSLEAGEAPLHF. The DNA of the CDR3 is TGTGCCAGCAGCTTAGAGGCGGGGGAGGCACCCCTCCACTTT.